The rows below give T cell receptor beta chains drawn from one sample of a study of T cells in Graves' hyperthyroidism and ophthalmopathy. Each CDR3 protein is one row after TCRdb ran MiXCR on the multiplex PCR reads. The sample shows hundreds of thousands of distinct CDR3 sequences, 11% to 15% of them seen only once. The sample taken for sequencing was blood. The receptor source for this set is a woman aged 18-30 years with Graves' hyperthyroidism. CDR3s include the opening cysteine and the closing phenylalanine or tryptophan. The order of the fields is V gene, CDR3 length, clone size, J gene, CDR3 protein. Clone size is stated in some rows and not others, as once, few, many or a class when expanded.

v_call: TRBV24-1
cdr3_length: 16
clone_size: many
j_call: TRBJ1-1
cdr3_aa: CATSRGQGAGNTEAFF

v_call: TRBV2
cdr3_length: 13
clone_size: .
j_call: TRBJ1-3
cdr3_aa: CATKGRSGNTIYF

v_call: TRBV28
cdr3_length: 15
clone_size: many
j_call: TRBJ2-4
cdr3_aa: CASSPERTAKNIQYF

v_call: TRBV6-2/TRBV6-3
cdr3_length: 15
clone_size: .
j_call: TRBJ2-7
cdr3_aa: CASSPWDFSPTEQYF

v_call: TRBV20-1
cdr3_length: 14
clone_size: .
j_call: TRBJ2-7
cdr3_aa: CSASVWTSPYEQYF

v_call: TRBV7-9
cdr3_length: 15
clone_size: many
j_call: TRBJ1-5
cdr3_aa: CASGRGRGSNQPQHF

v_call: TRBV7-9
cdr3_length: 12
clone_size: few
j_call: TRBJ1-2
cdr3_aa: CASNVRLGGYTF

v_call: TRBV20-1
cdr3_length: 11
clone_size: many
j_call: TRBJ2-1
cdr3_aa: CSATFTTWQFF

v_call: TRBV11-2
cdr3_length: 15
clone_size: .
j_call: TRBJ1-1
cdr3_aa: CASSSTPPPMGEAFF

v_call: TRBV6-1
cdr3_length: 17
clone_size: many
j_call: TRBJ2-7
cdr3_aa: CASREGLAGGTTYEQYF

v_call: TRBV7-9
cdr3_length: 15
clone_size: few
j_call: TRBJ2-3
cdr3_aa: CASSLSHRATDTQYF

v_call: TRBV7-3
cdr3_length: 14
clone_size: few
j_call: TRBJ2-7
cdr3_aa: CASSLRHLQSEQYF

v_call: TRBV13
cdr3_length: 15
clone_size: many
j_call: TRBJ2-7
cdr3_aa: CASSLLDRGRHEQYF

v_call: TRBV12-3/TRBV12-4
cdr3_length: 14
clone_size: .
j_call: TRBJ2-3
cdr3_aa: CASSLPVIQDTQYF

v_call: TRBV7-9
cdr3_length: 16
clone_size: .
j_call: TRBJ2-7
cdr3_aa: CASRQAREGLFLEQYF

v_call: TRBV6-1
cdr3_length: 15
clone_size: .
j_call: TRBJ2-7
cdr3_aa: CASRPLLAGVYEQYF

v_call: TRBV9
cdr3_length: 13
clone_size: few
j_call: TRBJ1-2
cdr3_aa: CASSPAGVYGYTF

v_call: TRBV2
cdr3_length: 16
clone_size: many
j_call: TRBJ2-3
cdr3_aa: CASSEFGDHPPNTQYF

v_call: TRBV9
cdr3_length: 14
clone_size: few
j_call: TRBJ1-5
cdr3_aa: CASGAGGSHQPQHF

v_call: TRBV20-1
cdr3_length: 17
clone_size: .
j_call: TRBJ2-4
cdr3_aa: CSARPTGAGLAKNTQYF

v_call: TRBV3-1
cdr3_length: 12
clone_size: .
j_call: TRBJ1-5
cdr3_aa: CASSQAQQPQHF

v_call: TRBV29-1
cdr3_length: 12
clone_size: few
j_call: TRBJ1-2
cdr3_aa: CSVGSRSLGYTF

v_call: TRBV7-8
cdr3_length: 16
clone_size: few
j_call: TRBJ2-2
cdr3_aa: CASSLTPSGPTGELFF

v_call: TRBV7-3
cdr3_length: 15
clone_size: once
j_call: TRBJ2-4
cdr3_aa: CASSLGTLSKNIQYF